The clone carrying this T cell receptor beta chain was counted only a few times. This sample was taken from a study of regulatory T cells in long-lasting Graves disease. Time point denoted: persistent/refractory GD, antithyroid drugs over 5 years with positive TRAb. Researchers made the TCR library from RNA that was extracted from PBMCs. The TCR beta library used iRepertoire HTBI primers with Arm-PCR amplification of CDR3. Methods used by the authors: The samples yielded about 60 TRBV and roughly 15 TRBJ segments. In TCRdb, the multiplex PCR reads were re-called with MiXCR into one record per CDR3 protein. The V and J calls follow TCRdb's processing rather than the paper's. This table holds about 660,000 distinct CDR3 sequences, 25% to 35% found once. The receptor comes from a female donor with Graves disease. This specimen was peripheral blood mononuclear cells (PBMCs), taken when the disease was refractory, from a patient treated with antithyroid drugs.

The CDR3 loop reads CASSFGGRGQETQYF. DNA for the CDR3: TGTGCCAGCAGTTTCGGCGGGAGGGGGCAAGAGACCCAGTACTTC. This chain links TRBV28 with TRBJ2-5; TRBD2 matches 9 bases. Germline assignment: CDR1 MDHEN and CDR2 SYDVKM. The CDR3 consists of 15 residues. The junction had 4 bases not matched to a gene; V was cut back by 3 bases and J by 2 bases. Full variable domain (rest looked up from reference TRBV28 and TRBJ2-5): DVKVTQSSRYLVKRTGEKVFLECVQDMDHENMFWYRQDPGLGLRLIYFSYDVKMKEKGDIPEGYSVSREKKERFSLILESASTNQTSMYLCASSFGGRGQETQYFGPGTRLLVL.